These 6 T cell receptor beta chains originate from one sample sequenced in a study of blood T cell repertoires in COVID-19. Clones were read by immunoSEQ multiplex PCR, and TCRdb kept only the in-frame ones, dropping some. The table lists some 91,000 clones, 90% of them singletons. Sequencing was carried out using peripheral blood. The receptors come from a man between 60 and 75 years old with acute or convalescent COVID-19.

The gene calls are TRBV5-6 and TRBJ1-3, with 9 nucleotides matching TRBD1. V gave up 4 bases and J gave up 5 bases; unmatched junction bases: 10. The CDR3 length is 16 residues. Germline loops: CDR1 SGHDT, CDR2 YYEEEE. The CDR3 nucleotides read TGTGCCAGCAGCCGTAGTATAACAGGGGGCCGAAACACCATATATTTT. Encoded protein: CASSRSITGGRNTIYF.

This clone was counted only a few times. The chain combines TRBV7-2 with TRBJ2-1; TRBD2 matches 9 bases. The trim removed 0 bases at V and 8 bases at J, leaving 8 bases unmatched. The CDR3 is made up of 16 amino acids. Germline V CDR1 and CDR2: SGHTA, FQGNSA. Here the CDR3 DNA reads TGTGCCAGCAGCTTAGCTAGGGCGGGGGGGTTCCATGAGCAGTTCTTC. Its protein product is CASSLARAGGFHEQFF.

This chain joins TRBV10-3 and TRBJ1-2, with D tentatively TRBD1 (5 bases). CDR1 is ENHRY, CDR2 SYGVKD, per germline. The CDR3 runs to 14 residues. Trimming shortened V by 4 bases and J by 4 bases, and 13 bases separated the two germline ends. Here the CDR3 DNA reads TGTGCCATCAGTGTAGCAGGGTCTGTCTATGGCTACACCTTC. This translates into CAISVAGSVYGYTF.

The chain links TRBV6-5 to TRBJ2-7; 7 nucleotides agree with TRBD1. The V gene end was trimmed by 6 bases and the J gene end by 0 bases; junction bases not matched to a gene: 5. The CDR3 is made up of 14 amino acids. The germline V gene encodes CDR1 MNHEY and CDR2 SVGAGI. Here the CDR3 reads CASRGQPSSYEQYV. The CDR3 DNA reads as TGTGCCAGCAGGGGACAGCCTAGCTCCTACGAGCAGTACGTC.

J is TRBJ2-7 and V is TRBV2; 7 nucleotides match TRBD1. Germline CDR1 and CDR2: SNHLY and FYNNEI. With 7 bases clipped from V and 5 bases from J, the junction kept 5 bases outside the gene matches. This CDR3 is 12 amino acids long. This CDR3 reads CASTLQGNEQYV. The CDR3 coding sequence is TGTGCCAGCACCCTACAGGGGAACGAGCAGTACGTC.

J is TRBJ1-4 and V is TRBV4-1, with D hard to call. CDR3 length: 15 amino acids. CDR1 MGHRA and CDR2 YSYEKL come from the germline V gene. V shed 3 bases and J shed 5 bases, with 13 bases lying between them. The CDR3 sequence: CASSQFPGRNEKLFF. Written as DNA, the CDR3 is TGCGCCAGCAGCCAGTTTCCAGGCCGAAATGAAAAACTGTTTTTT.